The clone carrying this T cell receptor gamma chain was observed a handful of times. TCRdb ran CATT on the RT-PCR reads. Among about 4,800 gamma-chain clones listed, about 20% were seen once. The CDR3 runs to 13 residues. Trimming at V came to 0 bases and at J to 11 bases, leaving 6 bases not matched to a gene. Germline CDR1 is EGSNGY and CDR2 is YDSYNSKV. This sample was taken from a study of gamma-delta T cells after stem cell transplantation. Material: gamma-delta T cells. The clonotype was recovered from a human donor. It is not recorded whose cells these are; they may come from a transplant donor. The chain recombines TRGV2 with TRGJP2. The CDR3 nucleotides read TGTGCCACCTGGGACGGGCCTGCGTGGATCAAGACGTTT. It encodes CATWDGPAWIKTF.